What follows are 12 T cell receptor beta chains derived from one specimen sequenced in a study of response to subunit inactivated influenza vaccine. TCRdb passed the RT-PCR reads through MiXCR, listing each CDR3 protein once. The sample lists around 570,000 distinct CDR3 sequences; around 11% were seen once. This sample also belongs to another study, concerning T cells expressing NK-cell markers. Per that paper: TCR beta libraries carry UMIs added by 5'RACE template switching.

Sequenced material: PBMCs from blood, taken on the day of vaccination. The receptors here all came from a man aged 45-65 years who received an inactivated influenza vaccine.

The chain carries TRBV4-3 and TRBJ2-4; the D is unclear. Germline V lookup: CDR1 LGHNA, CDR2 YSLEER. The CDR3 consists of 13 residues. Trimming stripped 0 bases from V and 6 bases from J, with 6 bases between. The CDR3 is CASSQDHVNIQYF. For the CDR3, the DNA is TGCGCCAGCAGCCAAGATCACGTAAACATTCAGTACTTC.

This clonotype was counted a few times. The chain links TRBV6-2 or TRBV6-3 to TRBJ1-5; 9 bases agree with TRBD1. Germline CDR1 is MNHEY and CDR2 is SVGEGT. V trimming: 6 bases; J trimming: 5 bases; junction bases outside the gene matches: 5. The CDR3 is 14 residues long. CDR3 residues: CASRRDRGDQPQHF. CDR3 in DNA: TGTGCCAGCAGAAGAGACAGGGGGGATCAGCCCCAGCATTTT.

This clonotype appeared a few times. The rearrangement uses TRBV10-3 and TRBJ2-7; 9 bases match TRBD2. From germline, CDR1 is ENHRY and CDR2 SYGVKD. This CDR3 contains 14 residues. With 2 bases clipped from V and 5 bases from J, the junction kept 4 bases outside the gene matches. CDR3 nucleotides: TGTGCCATCAGTGAGCCTAGCGGGATCGACGAGCAGTACTTC. Its translation: CAISEPSGIDEQYF.

CDR3: CASSFRRGINEQFF. The CDR3, as DNA: TGTGCCAGCAGCTTTAGGAGAGGGATCAACGAGCAGTTCTTC. The chain uses TRBV7-8 and TRBJ2-1; D possibly corresponds to TRBD2 (5 bases). Trimming pared 3 bases from V and 10 bases from J, leaving 16 bases between. Germline-derived CDR1 and CDR2 are SGHVS and FQNEAQ. This CDR3 spans 14 amino acids.

At least ten counts were recorded for this clonotype. CDR3 nucleotides: TGTGCCAGCAGCTTCGCACTAGCGCAGAGCTCCTACAATGAGCAGTTCTTC. This encodes CASSFALAQSSYNEQFF. This chain joins TRBV7-2 and TRBJ2-1; 7 nucleotides agree with TRBD2. V dropped 3 bases and J dropped 0; count of bases not matched to a gene: 8. Germline V gene lookup returns CDR1 SGHTA and CDR2 FQGNSA. The CDR3 has 17 residues.

This clonotype showed up just a few times. V usage is TRBV10-3 and J usage is TRBJ2-3; TRBD2 agrees at 12 bases. The CDR3 consists of 16 residues. Germline CDR1 is ENHRY and CDR2 is SYGVKD. Trimming removed 6 bases from V and 3 bases from J; junction bases left unmatched: 7. DNA of the CDR3: TGTGCCATCAGGGCGACTAGCGGGAGAGAGACAGATACGCAGTATTTT. It is translated as CAIRATSGRETDTQYF.

V gene TRBV9 combines with J gene TRBJ2-7, with D unresolved. Germline CDR1 SGDLS, CDR2 YYNGEE. The CDR3 sequence is 17 residues long. The V end was cut by 0 bases, the J end by 2 bases, with 18 bases between. The chain's CDR3 is CASSVGAGQARPYEQYF. DNA of the CDR3: TGTGCCAGCAGCGTAGGGGCCGGGCAGGCGAGACCCTACGAGCAGTACTTC.

This clonotype was counted only a few times. The chain has TRBV5-1 and TRBJ2-5; 9 bases match TRBD1. J gave up 4 bases and V 4 bases, and 5 bases lay outside the gene matches. The CDR3 length is 14 residues. CDR1 and CDR2 (germline): SGHRS, YFSETQ. The CDR3 nucleotides read TGCGCCAGCAGCGGCGGGACAGGGCTAGAGACCCAGTACTTC. Its protein is CASSGGTGLETQYF.

This clonotype was counted a few times. The rearrangement uses TRBV20-1 and TRBJ2-1; 7 bases are shared with TRBD2. Germline V lookup: CDR1 DFQATT, CDR2 SNEGSKA (reference sequence). J lost 9 bases, V lost 5 bases, and 16 bases had no gene match. The CDR3 has 15 amino acids. CDR3 amino acids: CSAPHRGVILSEQFF. The CDR3 coding sequence is TGCAGTGCTCCCCATCGGGGGGTAATTTTATCTGAGCAGTTCTTC.

This clonotype was seen at least ten times. The V call is TRBV3-1, the J call TRBJ1-1; D might be TRBD1 (5 bases). This CDR3 comprises 14 residues. CDR1 and CDR2 from the germline V gene are LGHDT and YNNKEL (reference sequence). The V end was cut by 4 bases, the J end by 1 base, with 10 bases between. The chain's CDR3 is CASSPTVENTEAFF. CDR3 bases: TGTGCCAGCAGCCCGACAGTGGAGAACACTGAAGCTTTCTTT.

This clonotype has at least ten counts. The gene calls are TRBV29-1 and TRBJ2-3; TRBD2 agrees at 8 bases. Germline V gives CDR1 SQVTM, CDR2 ANQGSEA. V shed 3 bases and J 6 bases; nucleotides not matched to a gene: 8. This CDR3 spans 14 amino acids. CDR3 sequence: CSVDMGLGSDTQYF. Written as DNA, the CDR3 is TGCAGCGTTGATATGGGACTAGGGTCCGATACGCAGTATTTT.

This clonotype came up a few times. The rearrangement joins TRBV11-3 to TRBJ2-7, with D perhaps TRBD2 (6 bases). V lost 4 bases and J lost 2, with 15 bases in between. The CDR3 is 15 amino acids. CDR1 is SGHNT and CDR2 is YENEEA in the germline V gene. CDR3 region: CASSYRDLPTYEQYF. CDR3 bases: TGTGCCAGCAGCTACCGGGACTTACCAACCTACGAGCAGTACTTC.